This T cell receptor (beta chain) was sequenced in a study of blood T cell repertoires in COVID-19. The wider study: COVID-19 samples from acute and convalescent phases originated in the United States, Italy and Spain. PBMCs, B-cell-depleted T cells, or T cells provided the cDNA or gDNA that made up the material.

Original handling: Counts of nucleated cells, estimated from reference gene primer amplification, were obtained. The data were produced by immunoSEQ multiplex PCR, yet TCRdb's version contains in-frame clones alone and is incomplete. V and J calls and clone size are given by that table; D and trimming were obtained from the DNA. The sample yields some 250,000 clones, 80% to 85% seen once. The CDR3 has 14 amino acids. The germline V gene encodes CDR1 GTSNPN and CDR2 SVGIG (reference sequence). The TCR originated in a man aged 35 to 55 with acute or convalescent COVID-19. Sequencing was carried out using peripheral blood. This chain uses TRBV30 with TRBJ1-1; the match to TRBD1 covers 7 bases. In nucleotides, the CDR3 is TGTGCGCTAAATCCGGGACAGCCAAACACTGAAGCTTTCTTT. Protein product: CALNPGQPNTEAFF.